This T cell receptor beta chain was captured by sequencing in a study of T cells in Graves' hyperthyroidism and ophthalmopathy (dated by TCRdb to the late 2010s). About the full investigation: Peripheral blood samples were taken at the time of initial diagnosis, prior to any treatment. Following sampling, methimazole starting at 30 mg daily was given to hyperthyroidism patients, and high-dose intravenous methylprednisolone was given to ophthalmopathy patients. Thyroid tissue and blood T-cell repertoires from more than 5 Graves' hyperthyroidism patients were also compared in the study. TCR Vbeta CDR3 sequencing of some 140 peripheral blood samples (43 ophthalmopathy, 75 to 85 hyperthyroidism and roughly 17 progressor patients) is reported in the paper. An independent validation cohort of 18 to 20 hyperthyroidism patients and approximately 16 patients who later progressed to ophthalmopathy tested prospective prediction of ophthalmopathy. A discovery cohort of about a hundred patients, roughly 40 with Graves' ophthalmopathy and fewer than 65 with stable Graves' hyperthyroidism, was used to find distinguishing TCR V-J signatures. The 75 to 100 discovery patients were divided at random into training and test sets in a 7:3 ratio. Paper-wide results and their limitations: Most expanded thyroid clonotypes (frequency above 0.001) were also detected in blood, suggesting blood repertoires may reflect thyroid immune responses. Sample size was not statistically predetermined, and investigators were not blinded to group allocation. In validation, progression to ophthalmopathy was predicted by the model with 70.59% sensitivity and about 72% specificity, a median of 6.5 months before onset. In cross-validation, a model built on a 13 V-J signature told ophthalmopathy apart from stable hyperthyroidism with 85% to 90% sensitivity and about 81% specificity, and in testing the same model reached 80%/75%.

A patient counted as having stable Graves' hyperthyroidism if no progression to ophthalmopathy occurred over 18 months of follow-up. Hyperthyroidism patients were aged 18 to 65 years and newly diagnosed, with disease duration of less than 2 months. Exclusion was applied to patients with uncontrolled infections, other autoimmune diseases, pregnancy or lactation. Diagnoses relied on clinical symptoms, serum thyroxine and TRAb, thyroid ultrasound and orbital computed tomography. PBMCs were isolated from more than 8 ml of fresh peripheral blood by Ficoll-Paque density gradient centrifugation. Trizol reagent was used to extract total RNA, and RNA quality was then checked on an Agilent 2100 Bioanalyzer. The TCR beta CDR3 regions were amplified from the RNA transcripts. The first round of RT-PCR for the TCR CDR3 was performed with the HTBI primer set and the Qiagen OneStep RT-PCR kit. A second multiplex PCR round built the libraries, followed by size selection and purification. Sequencing of the libraries was done on an Illumina HiSeq2000 using paired-end 100 bp reads. Concerning the study's data processing: SOAPnuke was used to process the raw data, throwing out any read that contained adapters or uncalled bases, had a mean Phred below 15, or lacked an exact constant-primer or identifier match. COPE v1.2.5 was used to merge the high-quality paired reads, and each unique nucleotide sequence was defined as a clonotype. Clonotypes were aligned to IMGT TRBV, TRBD and TRBJ reference segments using MiTCR v1.1. The analysis was restricted to V-J combinations with a frequency above 0.0001, which together covered just over 99% of the repertoires. The TCS score was defined as F50 (clonal expansion) divided by E x V (chaos), with BLOSUM62-based TCRdist calculated between CDR3 peptides within each V-J. Welch's t-statistics and random forest reduced roughly 530 V-J features to fewer than 15, which were used in a naive Bayes classifier (R e1071). The public reads were reprocessed in TCRdb via fastp at Q25 and MiXCR, keeping in-frame beta chains. Each CDR3 protein appears once, grouped with its most common genes and DNA. The V and J calls, along with clone size, are taken from TCRdb and not from the paper's own processing. Within this sample are around 500,000 distinct CDR3 sequences, with around 15% of them counted one time only. The ten largest clones add up to approximately 13% of the sample.

This clonotype has at least ten counts. No antigen is known for it. One base away there is no much larger clone; base qualities are not given. Via the germline V gene, CDR1 is SGHNT and CDR2 YENEEA. Trimming removed 1 base from V and 9 bases from J; the gene matches leave 5 bases unexplained. Including the terminal cysteine and phenylalanine, the CDR3 comprises 16 residues. CDR3 DNA only is kept here, 48 bases in frame from base 1. Sequenced input: blood. This chain joins TRBV11-3 to TRBJ2-1; TRBD2 fits 14 bases in the junction. The clonotype comes from a woman aged 40 to 49 with Graves' hyperthyroidism. The encoded CDR3 is CASSLGGTSGRGEQFF. The DNA is TGTGCCAGCAGCTTAGGAGGGACTAGCGGGAGAGGTGAGCAGTTCTTC.